This TCR beta chain was identified during a study of OX40 agonist ivuxolimab in advanced cancers. About the research overall: Every 2 weeks, ivuxolimab was infused into the patients intravenously at between 0.01 and 10 mg/kg. Hepatocellular carcinoma, melanoma, renal cell or head and neck cancer occurred in dose-escalation patients. Study-wide results and limits: CD4+ and CD8+ blood T cells expanded clonally by week 6 at 0.1 to 3.0 mg/kg. Averaging showed that CD8+ T cells had more expanded clones than CD4+ did.

The CDR3 totals 13 residues. The V end was cut by 5 bases, the J end by 7 bases, with 14 bases between. Germline CDR1 and CDR2: MNHNS and SASEGT. With respect to this clone: The antigen is not known.

Profiled with immunoSEQ multiplex PCR; TCRdb holds only in-frame clones, not every one. Of approximately 70,000 clones in the sample, approximately 82% are singletons; the top ten hold 6% to 8%. This TCR came from an adult with an advanced solid tumor such as melanoma, head and neck, liver or kidney cancer. The gene calls are TRBV6-1 and TRBJ1-1, with TRBD1 as a possible D gene (6 bases). The sample was CD4+ or CD8+ T cells sorted from blood, taken in a trial of the OX40 agonist ivuxolimab. The CDR3 protein is CASSFPGQFEAFF. CDR3 DNA: TGTGCCAGCAGTTTCCCCGGACAGTTTGAAGCTTTCTTT.